The 20 T cell receptor beta chains below were found in one sample sequenced in a study of control samples from healthy donors and cancer patients. TCRdb's copy holds only in-frame clones and misses some; the assay was immunoSEQ multiplex PCR. The repertoire includes about 130,000 clones, roughly 90% of them detected once, and 4.5% to 7% sits in the top ten. Sequencing was carried out using blood. These receptors were collected from a man in his late teens or twenties in good health.

The rearrangement joins TRBV2 to TRBJ2-1; 8 positions match TRBD2. The V gene's germline CDR1 is SNHLY and CDR2 FYNNEI. V lost 3 bases, J lost 4 bases, and 11 bases stayed unmatched. The CDR3 loop spans 17 amino acids. In nucleotides, the CDR3 is TGTGCCAGCAGTGATCTGGTCTTCGGGGGGGCTTACAATGAGCAGTTCTTC. It specifies CASSDLVFGGAYNEQFF.

The chain links TRBV27 to TRBJ1-1, with D uncertain. V gave up 6 bases and J gave up 2 bases, with 13 bases separating them. The CDR3 consists of 14 residues. CDR1 and CDR2 (germline): MNHEY, SMNVEV (reference sequence). CDR3 DNA: TGTGCCAGCAGAGAGTCTTGGGCAAACACTGAAGCTTTCTTT. It encodes CASRESWANTEAFF.

This clone has just one count. V is TRBV2 and J is TRBJ1-3; D is unclear. V lost 4 bases to trimming and J lost 0 bases, with 7 bases between them. Per the germline V gene, CDR1 is SNHLY and CDR2 is FYNNEI. The CDR3 extends over 14 amino acids. The CDR3 reads CASSGGNSGNTIYF. The CDR3 coding sequence is TGTGCCAGCAGTGGAGGGAACTCTGGAAACACCATATATTTT.

The J gene is TRBJ2-7, the V gene TRBV9; D assignment may be TRBD1 or TRBD2 (5 bases each). Germline CDR1 reads SGDLS; CDR2 reads YYNGEE. V was clipped by 3 bases and J by 1 base, with 17 bases between them. The CDR3 is made up of 16 amino acids. The CDR3 sequence: CASSAGTLPGSYEQYF. DNA of the CDR3: TGTGCCAGCAGCGCGGGGACCCTTCCAGGATCCTACGAGCAGTACTTC.

This chain joins TRBV27 and TRBJ1-2; TRBD1 might be the D (6 bases). Trimming took 8 bases from V and 2 from J, leaving 18 bases between them. This CDR3 is 15 amino acids long. Germline CDR1 and CDR2: MNHEY and SMNVEV (reference sequence). Here the CDR3 DNA reads TGTGCCAGCTATCCGGGCAAGGGGGGGAACTATGGCTACACCTTC. This gives the protein CASYPGKGGNYGYTF.

This chain joins TRBV5-5 and TRBJ2-7; 9 positions match TRBD1. This CDR3 is 15 amino acids long. Germline V gene data show CDR1 as SGHKS and CDR2 as YYEKEE (reference sequence). Germline trimming cut 3 bases from V and 4 bases from J; bases unmatched to any gene: 8. The CDR3 loop is CASSSQTGGKYEQYF. The CDR3 DNA follows: TGTGCCAGCAGCTCACAAACAGGGGGCAAGTACGAGCAGTACTTC.

The chain combines TRBV25-1 with TRBJ1-6, with D tentatively TRBD1 (6 bases). CDR1 and CDR2 (germline): MGHDK, SYGVNS. Trimming cost V 4 bases and J 8 bases, with 9 bases left between them. There are 13 residues in the CDR3. The DNA for the CDR3 is TGTGCCAGCAGTGGCCAGGGGCATTCACCCCTCCACTTT. Translating gives CASSGQGHSPLHF.

The J gene is TRBJ1-2, the V gene TRBV11-2; D is perhaps TRBD1 (6 bases). V lost 5 bases and J lost 4, with 8 bases in between. The CDR3 covers 12 residues. The germline V gene has CDR1 SGHAT and CDR2 FQNNGV. This CDR3 is CASSLGGYGYTF. As DNA, the CDR3 is TGTGCCAGCAGCCTAGGGGGCTATGGCTACACCTTC.

The V call is TRBV12-5, the J call TRBJ2-3; tentative D call: TRBD1 (6 bases). The CDR3 contains 13 residues. Germline-derived CDR1 and CDR2 are LGHNT and FRNRAP. V was cut by 6 bases and J by 4 bases, with 11 bases left in between. The CDR3 nucleotides read TGTGCTAGTGGCCTAAACAGGGCAGATACGCAGTATTTT. Protein sequence: CASGLNRADTQYF.

V usage is TRBV19 and J usage is TRBJ2-1; D is perhaps TRBD1 (5 bases). The germline V and J ends were trimmed by 6 bases and 3 bases, with 12 bases remaining between them. Germline CDR1 is LNHDA and CDR2 is SQIVND (reference sequence). This CDR3 is built from 14 residues. The chain's CDR3 is CASRSRVHYNEQFF. The DNA for the CDR3 is TGTGCCAGTAGATCCAGGGTCCACTACAATGAGCAGTTCTTC.

This chain links TRBV7-6 with TRBJ2-5, with 8 bases fitting TRBD2. The germline CDR1 and CDR2 sequences are SGHVS and FNYEAQ. The V and J ends lost 5 bases and 2 bases, in that order; junction bases with no gene match: 7. This CDR3 contains 15 residues. Here the CDR3 reads CASSQAGDPQETQYF. In DNA, the CDR3 is TGTGCCAGCAGCCAAGCGGGGGACCCTCAAGAGACCCAGTACTTC.

The chain links TRBV5-5 to TRBJ2-5; weak D call: TRBD2 (5 bases). The length of the CDR3 is 14 residues. CDR1 SGHKS and CDR2 YYEKEE come from the germline V gene (reference sequence). V was cut by 4 bases and J by 0 bases, with 10 bases left in between. In nucleotides, the CDR3 is TGTGCCAGCAGCCCCGGACTGTACCAAGAGACCCAGTACTTC. Translating it yields CASSPGLYQETQYF.

This sequence joins TRBV10-1 and TRBJ2-1, with D possibly matching TRBD2 (7 bases). Germline loops: CDR1 WNHNN, CDR2 SYGVQD (reference sequence). V shed 6 bases and J shed 11 bases, with 14 bases lying between them. The CDR3 extends over 12 amino acids. The chain's CDR3 is CASSQRGGQQFF. CDR3 sequence (DNA): TGCGCCAGCAGCCAACGCGGGGGCCAGCAGTTCTTC.

The J gene is TRBJ2-3, the V gene TRBV11-2; D is undetermined. Germline CDR1 reads SGHAT; CDR2 reads FQNNGV. The CDR3 sequence is 12 residues long. V dropped 4 bases and J dropped 2 bases, with 4 bases sitting between them. The CDR3 protein is CASSSTTDTQYF. The CDR3 nucleotides are TGTGCCAGCAGCTCAACCACAGATACGCAGTATTTT.

CDR3 region: CASSLAVRAGAPNTGELFF. The CDR3 DNA is TGTGCCAGCAGCTTAGCGGTTCGCGCGGGGGCGCCGAACACCGGGGAGCTGTTTTTT. The V and J genes are TRBV7-6 and TRBJ2-2; weak D call: TRBD2 (7 bases). Germline assignment: CDR1 SGHVS and CDR2 FNYEAQ. Trimming took off 0 bases at V and 0 bases at J, with 17 bases between the two ends. This CDR3 spans 19 amino acids.

This clone appeared once. CDR3: CASKESLNTEAFF. CDR3 DNA: TGTGCCAGCAAGGAGAGTTTGAACACTGAAGCTTTCTTT. The V and J genes are TRBV6-5 and TRBJ1-1; D not certain. The CDR3 has 13 amino acids. V was trimmed by 7 bases and J by 0 bases, leaving 9 bases between them. Germline V gene data show CDR1 as MNHEY and CDR2 as SVGAGI.

This chain uses TRBV5-4 with TRBJ2-3; 11 nucleotides line up with TRBD2. From germline, CDR1 is SGHNT and CDR2 YYREEE (reference sequence). Trimming took 3 bases from V and 9 from J; bases not matched to a gene: 12. The CDR3 runs to 16 residues. CDR3 sequence: CASSSQASGGFRTQYF. The DNA of the CDR3 is TGTGCCAGCAGCTCCCAGGCTAGCGGGGGGTTTAGGACGCAGTATTTT.

This chain links TRBV6-5 with TRBJ1-2, with D maybe TRBD1 (6 bases). This CDR3 has 14 amino acids. Germline V gives CDR1 MNHEY, CDR2 SVGAGI. The V end was cut by 6 bases, the J end by 8 bases, with 19 bases between. The DNA of the CDR3 is TGTGCCAGCAGCCGGACAGCCTTCCTAGGGGGCTACACCTTC. Protein product: CASSRTAFLGGYTF.

This clone was seen only once. In nucleotides, the CDR3 is TGTGCCAGCAGCCCCCACGGGTCGAGGGGTGAGCAGTTCTTC. This codes for CASSPHGSRGEQFF. The rearrangement joins TRBV9 to TRBJ2-1; D may correspond to TRBD1 or TRBD2 (5 bases each). V was clipped by 4 bases and J by 9 bases, with 17 bases between them. Germline values: CDR1 SGDLS, CDR2 YYNGEE. The CDR3 contains 14 residues.

V is TRBV5-1 and J is TRBJ2-6; tentative D call: TRBD1 (7 bases). The germline V gene has CDR1 SGHRS and CDR2 YFSETQ. This CDR3 spans 16 amino acids. The germline V and J ends were trimmed by 4 bases and 0 bases, with 11 bases remaining between them. The chain's CDR3 is CASSPGGNSGANVLTF. The CDR3 bases are TGCGCCAGCAGCCCAGGGGGGAACTCTGGGGCCAACGTCCTGACTTTC. Complete variable domain (other parts from reference TRBV5-1 and TRBJ2-6): KAGVTQTPRYLIKTRGQQVTLSCSPISGHRSVSWYQQTPGQGLQFLFEYFSETQRNKGNFPGRFSGRQFSNSRSEMNVSTLELGDSALYLCASSPGGNSGANVLTFGAGSRLTVL.